The sequence of this T cell receptor beta chain was determined in a study of T cells in Graves' hyperthyroidism and ophthalmopathy. This clonotype was picked up a small number of times. Duration under 3 months, a NOSPECS grade of at least 4, and a Clinical Activity Score of at least 3 characterized the ophthalmopathy patients. Out of about 10 ml of fresh peripheral blood came the PBMCs. Germline-derived CDR1 and CDR2 are SGDLS and YYNGEE. The CDR3 loop spans 16 amino acids. The V and J ends lost 3 bases and 0 bases, in that order; junction bases with no gene match: 7. There were TCR beta CDR3 regions amplified from RNA transcripts. The TCR CDR3 first-round RT-PCR relied on the HTBI primer set. One entry per CDR3 protein, called by TCRdb with MiXCR from the multiplex PCR reads. The sample lists fewer than 700,000 distinct CDR3 sequences, 17% occurring once.

The chain links TRBV9 to TRBJ2-3, with 7 nucleotides matching TRBD2. The specimen was blood. The origin of this receptor is a woman under 30 with Graves' ophthalmopathy. The CDR3 coding sequence is TGTGCCAGCAGCGCCCGGACGGGGGGAAGCACAGATACGCAGTATTTT. Its protein is CASSARTGGSTDTQYF.